This is a list of T cell receptor beta chains from one sample in a study of cytomegalovirus exposure and HLA in healthy donors. Assay used: immunoSEQ multiplex PCR; TCRdb lists only in-frame clones, some missing. The profile covers some 50,000 clones, with about two thirds appearing a single time and around a fifth taken by the ten largest. The sample consisted of PBMCs. The receptors were sampled from a woman between 50 and 59 years old in good health and CMV-seropositive. Both conserved end residues are part of each CDR3. Fields, in order: CDR3 protein, CDR3 DNA, clone size, V gene, D gene, J gene, CDR3 length. The D gene is left open where the match is weak. Rows may omit the clone size; those that give it use once, few, many or a size class.

cdr3_aa: CASSPTRDRSFLAFF
cdr3_nt: TGTGCCAGCTCACCCACTCGGGACAGGTCGTTTTTAGCTTTCTTT
clone_size: NA
v_call: TRBV18
d_call: TRBD1
j_call: TRBJ1-1
cdr3_length: 15

cdr3_aa: CASSLHRGPTGSRELFF
cdr3_nt: TGCGCCAGCAGCTTGCACCGAGGGCCCACCGGTTCCCGGGAGCTGTTTTTT
clone_size: NA
v_call: TRBV5-1
d_call: NA
j_call: TRBJ2-2
cdr3_length: 17

cdr3_aa: CASSGTGSFSTEAFF
cdr3_nt: TGTGCCAGCAGCGGGACAGGGAGTTTTAGCACTGAAGCTTTCTTT
clone_size: few
v_call: TRBV4-2
d_call: TRBD1
j_call: TRBJ1-1
cdr3_length: 15

cdr3_aa: CASSETTYLTGRQYF
cdr3_nt: TGTGCCAGCAGTGAAACCACGTACCTTACAGGGAGGCAGTACTTC
clone_size: once
v_call: TRBV6-1
d_call: NA
j_call: TRBJ2-7
cdr3_length: 15

cdr3_aa: CASSKDAGGLQETQYF
cdr3_nt: TGTGCCAGCAGTAAAGACGCGGGGGGGCTACAAGAGACCCAGTACTTC
clone_size: NA
v_call: TRBV7-2
d_call: TRBD2
j_call: TRBJ2-5
cdr3_length: 16

cdr3_aa: CASSQEFLGGYTF
cdr3_nt: TGTGCCAGCAGCCAAGAATTTCTAGGTGGCTACACCTTC
clone_size: few
v_call: TRBV4-2
d_call: NA
j_call: TRBJ1-2
cdr3_length: 13

cdr3_aa: CASSELAGIGYNEQFF
cdr3_nt: TGTGCCAGCAGTGAACTAGCGGGGATAGGATACAATGAGCAGTTCTTC
clone_size: NA
v_call: TRBV6-4
d_call: TRBD2
j_call: TRBJ2-1
cdr3_length: 16

cdr3_aa: CASSELGLSSTDTQYF
cdr3_nt: TGCGCCAGCAGTGAGCTGGGCCTCTCTAGCACAGATACGCAGTATTTT
clone_size: NA
v_call: TRBV10-1
d_call: NA
j_call: TRBJ2-3
cdr3_length: 16

cdr3_aa: CASSPTGNYGYTF
cdr3_nt: TGTGCCAGCAGTCCGACAGGGAACTATGGCTACACCTTC
clone_size: NA
v_call: TRBV6-6
d_call: TRBD1
j_call: TRBJ1-2
cdr3_length: 13

cdr3_aa: CASSDFGGRAYNEQFF
cdr3_nt: TGTGCCAGCAGCGATTTTGGCGGGAGGGCCTACAATGAGCAGTTCTTC
clone_size: NA
v_call: TRBV11-2
d_call: TRBD2
j_call: TRBJ2-1
cdr3_length: 16

cdr3_aa: CASSLGADYYEQYF
cdr3_nt: TGCGCCAGCAGCTTGGGGGCGGACTACTACGAGCAGTACTTC
clone_size: NA
v_call: TRBV5-1
d_call: NA
j_call: TRBJ2-7
cdr3_length: 14

cdr3_aa: CASSLGTYGSQPQHF
cdr3_nt: TGTGCCAGCAGCCTGGGGACTTACGGCAGTCAGCCCCAGCATTTT
clone_size: NA
v_call: TRBV7-9
d_call: NA
j_call: TRBJ1-5
cdr3_length: 15

cdr3_aa: CASSPNHGTVYGYTF
cdr3_nt: TGTGCCAGCTCACCCAACCACGGGACAGTCTATGGCTACACCTTC
clone_size: NA
v_call: TRBV18
d_call: TRBD1
j_call: TRBJ1-2
cdr3_length: 15

cdr3_aa: CASSPKGGASVVSSYNSPLHF
cdr3_nt: TGTGCCAGCAGCCCTAAGGGGGGGGCAAGTGTGGTGAGCTCCTATAATTCACCCCTCCACTTT
clone_size: NA
v_call: TRBV7-8
d_call: NA
j_call: TRBJ1-6
cdr3_length: 21

cdr3_aa: CASSLYTEAFF
cdr3_nt: TGTGCCAGTAGCCTGTACACTGAAGCTTTCTTT
clone_size: NA
v_call: TRBV7-8
d_call: NA
j_call: TRBJ1-1
cdr3_length: 11

cdr3_aa: CASSQEYSHMNTEAFF
cdr3_nt: TGTGCCAGCAGCCAAGAGTACAGCCACATGAACACTGAAGCTTTCTTT
clone_size: few
v_call: TRBV4-2
d_call: NA
j_call: TRBJ1-1
cdr3_length: 16

cdr3_aa: CASSSPGQGSTDTQYF
cdr3_nt: TGTGCCAGCAGCTCCCCGGGACAGGGGTCCACAGATACGCAGTATTTT
clone_size: once
v_call: TRBV13
d_call: TRBD1
j_call: TRBJ2-3
cdr3_length: 16

cdr3_aa: CASSQEGQGYNSPLHF
cdr3_nt: TGCGCCAGCAGCCAAGAGGGACAGGGGTATAATTCACCCCTCCACTTT
clone_size: NA
v_call: TRBV4-3
d_call: TRBD1
j_call: TRBJ1-6
cdr3_length: 16

cdr3_aa: CASSLQTSGGYEQYF
cdr3_nt: TGTGCCAGCAGCCTCCAGACTAGCGGGGGGTACGAGCAGTACTTC
clone_size: NA
v_call: TRBV28
d_call: TRBD2
j_call: TRBJ2-7
cdr3_length: 15

cdr3_aa: CASSLGAGEEYEQYF
cdr3_nt: TGTGCCAGCAGCTTAGGGGCGGGGGAGGAGTACGAGCAGTACTTC
clone_size: NA
v_call: TRBV7-6
d_call: TRBD2
j_call: TRBJ2-7
cdr3_length: 15

cdr3_aa: CASSIVPRGATDTQYF
cdr3_nt: TGTGCCAGTAGTATAGTTCCCAGGGGGGCCACAGATACGCAGTATTTT
clone_size: NA
v_call: TRBV19
d_call: NA
j_call: TRBJ2-3
cdr3_length: 16

cdr3_aa: CASSLDRGGEQYF
cdr3_nt: TGTGCCAGCAGCTTAGACAGGGGGGGCGAGCAGTACTTC
clone_size: NA
v_call: TRBV7-6
d_call: NA
j_call: TRBJ2-7
cdr3_length: 13

cdr3_aa: CASSQELPGGLRTDTQYF
cdr3_nt: TGCGCCAGCAGCCAAGAACTCCCGGGCGGACTTCGCACAGATACGCAGTATTTT
clone_size: NA
v_call: TRBV4-3
d_call: NA
j_call: TRBJ2-3
cdr3_length: 18